This T cell receptor (beta chain) was retrieved from a study of blood T cell repertoires in COVID-19. For the study at large: From T cells, B-cell-depleted T cells, or PBMCs came the material, which was cDNA or gDNA.

The data were produced by immunoSEQ multiplex PCR, yet TCRdb's version contains in-frame clones alone and is incomplete. The sample yields about 210,000 clones, about nine tenths seen once. The CDR3 consists of 15 residues. The trim removed 3 bases at V and 0 bases at J, leaving 4 bases unmatched. Germline V lookup: CDR1 MNHEY, CDR2 SVGEGT. Sample: PBMCs or T cells enriched from blood (not recorded which). The TCR was taken from a man between 18 and 35 years old with acute COVID-19. V gene TRBV6-2 or TRBV6-3 combines with J gene TRBJ2-7; TRBD1 aligns across 8 bases. This CDR3 reads CASSYAGGASYEQYF. Here the CDR3 DNA reads TGTGCCAGCAGTTATGCAGGGGGCGCCTCCTACGAGCAGTACTTC.